The T cell receptor beta chain described here comes from a study of spatial heterogeneity in lung cancer. Using its own MiXCR run on the 5' RACE reads, TCRdb lists one record per CDR3 protein. The sample lists about 92,000 distinct CDR3 sequences; 12% were seen once. The sample's time point: sample taken at primary tumor resection. Unmatched junction bases numbered 10, after V lost 4 bases and J lost 4 bases. Germline-derived CDR1 and CDR2 are KGHDR and SFDVKD. This CDR3 contains 16 residues. The sequence was collected from a male donor with early-stage non-small cell lung cancer. The V and J genes are TRBV24-1 and TRBJ2-3; 7 positions match TRBD2. The input for sequencing was PBMCs, taken at surgery. CDR3 amino acids: CATSDPWREISDTQYF. DNA of the CDR3: TGTGCCACCAGTGACCCTTGGCGGGAGATCTCAGATACGCAGTATTTT.